This note documents a single T cell receptor beta chain sequence. Its antigen is not yet known. The data belong to a study of TET2 disruption in CD19-targeted CAR T cells (dated by TCRdb to the late 2010s). Study-wide context: The number of samples was determined by the original clinical trial design and by which samples were available, and no additional inclusion criteria were applied.

According to the study, the label for this sample's treatment or condition signals: autologous CTL019 cells: CD19 CAR with 4-1BB and CD3 zeta domains. The CD19 CAR incorporated TCR zeta and 4-1BB costimulatory signaling domains. Leukapheresis was used to collect the T cells for CTL019 manufacturing from peripheral blood. The DNeasy Blood and Tissue Kit was used to extract genomic DNA from pre-infusion T cells, peripheral blood, or sorted post-infusion T cells. What the study reported, not specific to this receptor: Conclusions about the patient's CAR T cells rested on extensive analysis of a single subject.

TCR beta chain deep sequencing was performed with the immunoSEQ assay. The original methods were these. Clonotype frequencies were computed using only productive TCR beta rearrangements. TCRdb re-hosts the immuneACCESS table, in-frame sequences only. Its copies lack some clones; in the studies checked, an unresolved V gene accounts for under half of them, and the cause for the rest is not known. The D gene and trimming were derived from the DNA, and the V and J assignments and clone size from that table. The sample's clone listing holds under 30,000 clones. The ten largest clones represent roughly 1.9% of the sample. The sequences come from CD8- CAR+ T cells sorted from cultured blood T cells, collected for CD19 CAR T cell therapy. The intended sense of this specimen's cell subset or site label: CD8-negative CAR-positive T cells from the infusion product. This clonotype originated in a man in his 70s with chronic lymphocytic leukemia.

CDR3 DNA (partial): TGTGCCAGCAGCCAAGATACAACAGCTGAAAAA. This encodes CASSQDTTAEK. The complete CDR3 reads CASSQDTTAEKLFF. The chain uses TRBV14 and TRBJ1-4; the D segment cannot be called with confidence. The read ends 3 residues shy of where the CDR3 ends; the end is completed using the germline J gene. From cysteine to phenylalanine, the CDR3 is 14 amino acids long. The CDR3 was read in part: 33 bases, with the frame set at base 1. V drops 0 bases and J drops 7 bases, leaving 9 bases in between. The germline V gene yields SGHDN for CDR1 and FVKESK for CDR2.